This T cell receptor (beta chain) was documented in a study of CD8+CD57+ T cells in acquired aplastic anemia. Across the whole study: The average for DNA from sorted CD4+ and CD8+ cells was roughly 3 ug.

This clonotype was observed at least ten times. TCR beta VDJ and CDR3 profiling used genomic DNA as template. TCRdb ran MiXCR on the reads and lists one entry per CDR3 protein. There are some 200,000 distinct CDR3 sequences in the sample; approximately 50% occur only once, and approximately 9.7% lies in the top ten. The germline gives CDR1 SGHAT, CDR2 FQNNGV. The CDR3 extends over 18 amino acids. Trimming cost V 2 bases and J 0 bases; bases outside gene matches: 7. The patients chosen for sequencing had shown expansion of CD8+CD57+ cells (detected by flow cytometry). Sequencing was carried out using sorted CD4+, CD8+, or CD8+CD57+ T cells (not recorded which) from PBMCs. V usage is TRBV11-2 and J usage is TRBJ2-6, with TRBD2 matching over 7 bases. The receptor comes from a human donor with aplastic anemia. The CDR3 nucleotides read TGTGCCAGCAGCTTAAATCGCGGCGGGAGCTCTGGGGCCAACGTCCTGACTTTC. It is translated as CASSLNRGGSSGANVLTF.